One sample yielded the 6 T cell receptor beta chains listed below, sequenced in a study of persistence of HIV-infected CD4 T cells. These receptors' targets are unknown. Sequencing used immunoSEQ version 4 in survey mode. Generated by immunoSEQ multiplex PCR, the TCRdb table keeps only in-frame clones and is missing some. The sample shows under 40,000 clones, roughly 87% of them seen only once. Lysates of CMV-infected fibroblasts at 9 to 10 ug/mL stimulated these cells. Memory cells lacking CD40L and CD69 with high CD45RO were sorted. The material was CD4+ T cells sorted from PBMCs after approximately 19-hour stimulation, obtained from a patient who received antiretroviral therapy. These receptors were taken from an adult woman with HIV who was CMV-seropositive.

V usage is TRBV7-2 and J usage is TRBJ2-6; D is unclear. This CDR3 spans 15 amino acids. Germline V CDR1 and CDR2: SGHTA, FQGNSA. Trimming removed 2 bases at V and 0 bases at J, with 5 bases between. In nucleotides, the CDR3 is TGTGCCAGCAGCTTATGGGACTCTGGGGCCAACGTCCTGACTTTC. Its translation: CASSLWDSGANVLTF.

The chain links TRBV21-1 to TRBJ2-5; the table's D call, TRBD1, has no DNA check behind it. TRBV21-1 is classified as a pseudogene. There are 17 residues in the CDR3. The CDR3 loop reads CASSKQVASQGQETQYF. The CDR3 DNA sequence: TGTGCCAGCAGCAAACAGGTGGCTAGTCAGGGGCAAGAGACCCAGTACTTC.

The CDR3 DNA reads as TGTGCCAGCAGAGTAGGGACAGGAGGAAATCAGCCCCAGCATTTT. Its protein is CASRVGTGGNQPQHF. The gene calls are TRBV27 and TRBJ1-5; 8 bases fit TRBD1. This CDR3 is 15 amino acids long. Germline trimming cut 6 bases from V and 4 bases from J; bases unmatched to any gene: 8. CDR1 MNHEY and CDR2 SMNVEV come from the germline V gene (reference sequence).

This rearrangement joins TRBV7-9 to TRBJ2-3; 10 positions agree with TRBD2. J lost 4 bases, V lost 0 bases, and 7 bases had no gene match. Germline V CDR1 and CDR2: SEHNR, FQNEAQ (reference sequence). CDR3 length: 17 amino acids. CDR3 loop: CASSLASGGAFADTQYF. The CDR3 nucleotides are TGTGCCAGCAGCTTAGCAAGCGGGGGGGCGTTCGCAGATACGCAGTATTTT.

In this sample, this clone turned up a few times. The CDR3 DNA reads TGTGCCAGCAGCTGGGACAGGGGCCAGCCCCAGCATTTT. This gives the protein CASSWDRGQPQHF. This rearrangement joins TRBV7-2 to TRBJ1-5; TRBD1 matches 10 bases. V gave up 4 bases and J gave up 7 bases; unmatched junction bases: 1. Looked up from germline, CDR1 is SGHTA and CDR2 is FQGNSA. CDR3 length: 13 residues.

The CDR3 DNA is TGTGCCACCAGGGGCGGGAGCTCCTACGAGCAGTACTTC. Protein sequence: CATRGGSSYEQYF. The genes are TRBV24-1 and TRBJ2-7; the match to TRBD2 covers 7 bases. The V and J ends lost 7 bases and 0 bases, in that order; junction bases with no gene match: 2. The CDR3 loop spans 13 amino acids. CDR1 and CDR2 from the germline V gene are KGHDR and SFDVKD.